This T cell receptor (beta chain) was sequenced in a study of T cells after yellow fever vaccination. About the research overall: Where fractions had low cell numbers, libraries were prepared from them with the SMART-Seq v4 Ultra Low Input RNA kit.

At least ten counts were recorded for this clonotype. TCRdb ran MiXCR on the 5' RACE reads and lists one entry per CDR3 protein. The sample yields hundreds of thousands of distinct CDR3 sequences, roughly an eighth seen once. Sequenced here: CD4+ T cells sorted from PBMCs, sampled 15 days after the yellow fever booster vaccination. This sequence originates from a young man who received the YFV17D yellow fever vaccine.

The DNA for the CDR3 is TGTGCCAGCAGTTTGACAGGGGGACATGGCTACACCTTC. It codes for CASSLTGGHGYTF. The chain has TRBV12-3 or TRBV12-4 and TRBJ1-2, with TRBD1 matching 9 bases. There are 13 residues in the CDR3. The trim removed 3 bases at V and 6 bases at J, leaving 2 bases unmatched.